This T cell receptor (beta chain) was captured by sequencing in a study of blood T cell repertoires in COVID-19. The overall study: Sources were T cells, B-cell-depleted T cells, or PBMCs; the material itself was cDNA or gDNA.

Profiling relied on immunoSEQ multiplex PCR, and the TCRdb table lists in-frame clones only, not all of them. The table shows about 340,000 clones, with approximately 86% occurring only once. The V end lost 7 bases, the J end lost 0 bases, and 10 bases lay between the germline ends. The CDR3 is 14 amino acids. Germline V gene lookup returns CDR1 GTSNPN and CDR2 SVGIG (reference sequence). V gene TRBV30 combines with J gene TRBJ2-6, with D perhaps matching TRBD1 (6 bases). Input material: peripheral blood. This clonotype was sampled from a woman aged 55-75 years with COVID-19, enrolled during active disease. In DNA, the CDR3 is TGTGCCTCCTACAGGGACTCTGGGGCCAACGTCCTGACTTTC. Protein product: CASYRDSGANVLTF. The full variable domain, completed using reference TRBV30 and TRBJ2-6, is SQTIHQWPATLVQPVGSPLSLECTVEGTSNPNLYWYRQAAGRGLQLLFYSVGIGQISSEVPQNLSASRPQDRQFILSSKKLLLSDSGFYLCASYRDSGANVLTFGAGSRLTVL.